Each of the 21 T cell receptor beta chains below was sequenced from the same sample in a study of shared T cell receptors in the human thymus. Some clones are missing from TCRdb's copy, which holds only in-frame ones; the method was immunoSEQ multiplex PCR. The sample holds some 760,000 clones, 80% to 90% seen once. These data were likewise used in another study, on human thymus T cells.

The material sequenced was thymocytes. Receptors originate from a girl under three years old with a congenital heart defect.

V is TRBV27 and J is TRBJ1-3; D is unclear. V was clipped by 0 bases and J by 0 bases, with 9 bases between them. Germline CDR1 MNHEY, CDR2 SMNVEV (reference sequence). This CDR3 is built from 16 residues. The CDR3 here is CASSLSATTSGNTIYF. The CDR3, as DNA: TGTGCCAGCAGTTTATCCGCGACTACCTCTGGAAACACCATATATTTT.

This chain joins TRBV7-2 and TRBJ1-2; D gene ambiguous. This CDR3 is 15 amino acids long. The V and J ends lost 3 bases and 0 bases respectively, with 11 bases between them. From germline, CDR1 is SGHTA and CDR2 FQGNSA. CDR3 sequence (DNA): TGTGCCAGCAGCTTCGGCACAGAACCTAACTATGGCTACACCTTC. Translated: CASSFGTEPNYGYTF.

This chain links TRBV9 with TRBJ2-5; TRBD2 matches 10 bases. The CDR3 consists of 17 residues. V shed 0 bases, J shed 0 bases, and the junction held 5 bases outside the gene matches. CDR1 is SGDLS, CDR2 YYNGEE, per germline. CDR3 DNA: TGTGCCAGCAGCGTAGGAAAGCGGGGGGGGTACCAAGAGACCCAGTACTTC. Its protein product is CASSVGKRGGYQETQYF. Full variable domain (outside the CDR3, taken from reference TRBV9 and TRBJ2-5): DSGVTQTPKHLITATGQRVTLRCSPRSGDLSVYWYQQSLDQGLQFLIQYYNGEERAKGNILERFSAQQFPDLHSELNLSSLELGDSALYFCASSVGKRGGYQETQYFGPGTRLLVL.

CDR3: CASSQGLLNTEAFF. CDR3 nucleotide sequence: TGCGCCAGCAGCCAAGGACTCCTGAACACTGAAGCTTTCTTT. This sequence joins TRBV4-1 and TRBJ1-1; D remains ambiguous. Germline V gene sequence: CDR1 MGHRA, CDR2 YSYEKL. The V end was cut by 1 base, the J end by 0 bases, with 6 bases between. There are 14 residues in the CDR3.

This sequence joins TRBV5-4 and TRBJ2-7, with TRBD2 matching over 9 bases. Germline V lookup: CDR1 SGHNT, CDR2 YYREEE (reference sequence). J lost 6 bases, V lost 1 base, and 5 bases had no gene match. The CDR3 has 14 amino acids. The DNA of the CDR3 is TGTGCCAGCAGCTTGTTAGCGGGGGAGCGCGAGCAGTACTTC. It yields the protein CASSLLAGEREQYF.

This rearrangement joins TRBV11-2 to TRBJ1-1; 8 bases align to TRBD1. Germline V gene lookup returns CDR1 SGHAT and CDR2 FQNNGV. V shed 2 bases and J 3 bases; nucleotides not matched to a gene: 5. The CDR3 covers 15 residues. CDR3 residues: CASSLFRGRDTEAFF. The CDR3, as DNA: TGTGCCAGCAGCTTATTCAGGGGGCGCGACACTGAAGCTTTCTTT.

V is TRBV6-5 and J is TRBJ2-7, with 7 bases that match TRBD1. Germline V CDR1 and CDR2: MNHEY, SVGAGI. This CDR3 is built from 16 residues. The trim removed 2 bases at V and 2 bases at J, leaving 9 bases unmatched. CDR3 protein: CASSYIGQDETYEQYF. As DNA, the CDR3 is TGTGCCAGCAGTTACATCGGACAGGACGAAACCTACGAGCAGTACTTC.

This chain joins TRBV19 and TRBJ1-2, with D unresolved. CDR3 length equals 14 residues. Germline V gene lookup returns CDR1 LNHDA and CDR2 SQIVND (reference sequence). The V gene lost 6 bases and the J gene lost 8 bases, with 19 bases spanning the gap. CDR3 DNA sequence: TGTGCCAGTAGACCCCGCTCGGGATCTGTGGGCTACACCTTC. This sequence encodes CASRPRSGSVGYTF.

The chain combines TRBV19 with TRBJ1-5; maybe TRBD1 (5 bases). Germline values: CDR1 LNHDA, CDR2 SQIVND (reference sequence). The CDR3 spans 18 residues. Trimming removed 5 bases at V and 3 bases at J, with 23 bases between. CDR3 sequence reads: CASSQDSYSFRNNQPQHF. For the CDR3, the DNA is TGTGCCAGTAGTCAAGACAGTTATAGCTTTCGGAACAATCAGCCCCAGCATTTT.

This CDR3 is CASSLGAQPNTGELFF. Written as DNA, the CDR3 is TGTGCCAGCAGCTTGGGTGCACAGCCGAACACCGGGGAGCTGTTTTTT. The V and J genes are TRBV13 and TRBJ2-2; D call uncertain. The germline V gene has CDR1 PRHDT and CDR2 FYEKMQ (reference sequence). CDR3 size: 16 residues. V gave up 3 bases and J gave up 0 bases, with 11 bases separating them.

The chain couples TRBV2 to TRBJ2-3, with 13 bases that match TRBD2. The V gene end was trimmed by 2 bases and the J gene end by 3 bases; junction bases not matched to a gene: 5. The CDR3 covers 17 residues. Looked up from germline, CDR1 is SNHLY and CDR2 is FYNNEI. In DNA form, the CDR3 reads TGTGCCAGCAGTGAAACTAGCGGGGGGGAGGAAACAGATACGCAGTATTTT. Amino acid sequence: CASSETSGGEETDTQYF. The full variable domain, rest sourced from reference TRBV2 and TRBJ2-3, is EPEVTQTPSHQVTQMGQEVILRCVPISNHLYFYWYRQILGQKVEFLVSFYNNEISEKSEIFDDQFSVERPDGSNFTLKIRSTKLEDSAMYFCASSETSGGEETDTQYFGPGTRLTVL.

CDR3 DNA sequence: TGTGCCAGCAGCTTAGATGCGGGGGGAAGCACAGATACGCAGTATTTT. It is translated as CASSLDAGGSTDTQYF. This chain uses TRBV7-7 with TRBJ2-3, with TRBD2 matching 8 bases. From germline, CDR1 is SSHAT and CDR2 FNYEAQ (reference sequence). This CDR3 region has 16 residues. With 1 base clipped from V and 0 bases from J, the junction kept 3 bases outside the gene matches. Based on the CDR3 plus reference TRBV7-7 and TRBJ2-3, the full variable domain is GAGVSQSPRYKVTKRGQDVTLRCDPISSHATLYWYQQALGQGPEFLTYFNYEAQPDKSGLPSDRFSAERPEGSISTLTIQRTEQRDSAMYRCASSLDAGGSTDTQYFGPGTRLTVL.

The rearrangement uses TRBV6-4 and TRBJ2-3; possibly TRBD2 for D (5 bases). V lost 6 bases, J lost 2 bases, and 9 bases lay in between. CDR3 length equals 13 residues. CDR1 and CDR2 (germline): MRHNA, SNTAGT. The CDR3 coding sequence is TGTGCCAGCAGCGAGGGCTACACAGATACGCAGTATTTT. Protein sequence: CASSEGYTDTQYF.

CDR3 nucleotide sequence: TGTGCCAGCAGATCCAAAGCGGGTTCCTACAATGAGCAGTTCTTC. As protein: CASRSKAGSYNEQFF. The chain uses TRBV27 and TRBJ2-1; tentative D call: TRBD2 (6 bases). The CDR3 is 15 amino acids. Per the germline V gene, CDR1 is MNHEY and CDR2 is SMNVEV (reference sequence). With 6 bases removed from V and 1 base from J, the gap between germline ends came to 13 bases.

CDR3 residues: CASSQGVATTNEKLFF. In nucleotides, the CDR3 is TGCGCCAGCAGCCAAGGAGTAGCGACAACTAATGAAAAACTGTTTTTT. V usage is TRBV4-1 and J usage is TRBJ1-4, with D uncertain. The ends were cut back, 1 base at V and 0 bases at J, with 9 bases in the middle. Germline V lookup: CDR1 MGHRA, CDR2 YSYEKL. The CDR3 is 16 residues long.

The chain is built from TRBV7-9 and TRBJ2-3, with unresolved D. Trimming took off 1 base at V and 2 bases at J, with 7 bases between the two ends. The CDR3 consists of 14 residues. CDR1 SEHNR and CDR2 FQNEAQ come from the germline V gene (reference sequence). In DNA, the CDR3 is TGTGCCAGCAGCTTAGGCGACTTCACAGATACGCAGTATTTT. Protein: CASSLGDFTDTQYF.

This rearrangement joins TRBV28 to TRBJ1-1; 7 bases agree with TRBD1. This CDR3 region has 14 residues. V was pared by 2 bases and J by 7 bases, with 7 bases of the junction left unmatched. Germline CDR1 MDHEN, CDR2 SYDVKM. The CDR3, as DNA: TGTGCCAGCAGTTTACCTCCGGGACAGAGTGAAGCTTTCTTT. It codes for CASSLPPGQSEAFF.

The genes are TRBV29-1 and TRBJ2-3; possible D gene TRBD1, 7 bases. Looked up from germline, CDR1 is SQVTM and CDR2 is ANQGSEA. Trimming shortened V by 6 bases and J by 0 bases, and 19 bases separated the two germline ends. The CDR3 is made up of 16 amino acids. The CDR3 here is CSVGSLRDRSTDTQYF. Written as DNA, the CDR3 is TGCAGCGTCGGGTCCTTGCGGGACAGAAGCACAGATACGCAGTATTTT.

CDR3 in DNA: TGTGCCAGCAGCTCAAAAGGAACCGGGAAGATAGGGACTGAAGCTTTCTTT. Amino acids: CASSSKGTGKIGTEAFF. This chain connects TRBV7-8 to TRBJ1-1; D call uncertain. Trimming removed 4 bases at V and 5 bases at J, with 23 bases between. The CDR3 spans 17 residues. CDR1 SGHVS and CDR2 FQNEAQ come from the germline V gene.

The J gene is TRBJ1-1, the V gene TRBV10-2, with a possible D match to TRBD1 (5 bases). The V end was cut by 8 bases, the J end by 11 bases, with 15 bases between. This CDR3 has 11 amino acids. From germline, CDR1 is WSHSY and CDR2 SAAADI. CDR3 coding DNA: TGCGCCAGCCAGGACGGGGAGGGGGCTTTCTTT. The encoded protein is CASQDGEGAFF.

In DNA form, the CDR3 reads TGCAGCGTTGTCGTCGGACAGCCCGACTATGGCTACACCTTC. As protein: CSVVVGQPDYGYTF. The V call is TRBV29-1, the J call TRBJ1-2, with TRBD1 as a possible D gene (6 bases). Trimming cost V 4 bases and J 3 bases, with 15 bases left between them. The CDR3 has 14 amino acids. Per the germline V gene, CDR1 is SQVTM and CDR2 is ANQGSEA.